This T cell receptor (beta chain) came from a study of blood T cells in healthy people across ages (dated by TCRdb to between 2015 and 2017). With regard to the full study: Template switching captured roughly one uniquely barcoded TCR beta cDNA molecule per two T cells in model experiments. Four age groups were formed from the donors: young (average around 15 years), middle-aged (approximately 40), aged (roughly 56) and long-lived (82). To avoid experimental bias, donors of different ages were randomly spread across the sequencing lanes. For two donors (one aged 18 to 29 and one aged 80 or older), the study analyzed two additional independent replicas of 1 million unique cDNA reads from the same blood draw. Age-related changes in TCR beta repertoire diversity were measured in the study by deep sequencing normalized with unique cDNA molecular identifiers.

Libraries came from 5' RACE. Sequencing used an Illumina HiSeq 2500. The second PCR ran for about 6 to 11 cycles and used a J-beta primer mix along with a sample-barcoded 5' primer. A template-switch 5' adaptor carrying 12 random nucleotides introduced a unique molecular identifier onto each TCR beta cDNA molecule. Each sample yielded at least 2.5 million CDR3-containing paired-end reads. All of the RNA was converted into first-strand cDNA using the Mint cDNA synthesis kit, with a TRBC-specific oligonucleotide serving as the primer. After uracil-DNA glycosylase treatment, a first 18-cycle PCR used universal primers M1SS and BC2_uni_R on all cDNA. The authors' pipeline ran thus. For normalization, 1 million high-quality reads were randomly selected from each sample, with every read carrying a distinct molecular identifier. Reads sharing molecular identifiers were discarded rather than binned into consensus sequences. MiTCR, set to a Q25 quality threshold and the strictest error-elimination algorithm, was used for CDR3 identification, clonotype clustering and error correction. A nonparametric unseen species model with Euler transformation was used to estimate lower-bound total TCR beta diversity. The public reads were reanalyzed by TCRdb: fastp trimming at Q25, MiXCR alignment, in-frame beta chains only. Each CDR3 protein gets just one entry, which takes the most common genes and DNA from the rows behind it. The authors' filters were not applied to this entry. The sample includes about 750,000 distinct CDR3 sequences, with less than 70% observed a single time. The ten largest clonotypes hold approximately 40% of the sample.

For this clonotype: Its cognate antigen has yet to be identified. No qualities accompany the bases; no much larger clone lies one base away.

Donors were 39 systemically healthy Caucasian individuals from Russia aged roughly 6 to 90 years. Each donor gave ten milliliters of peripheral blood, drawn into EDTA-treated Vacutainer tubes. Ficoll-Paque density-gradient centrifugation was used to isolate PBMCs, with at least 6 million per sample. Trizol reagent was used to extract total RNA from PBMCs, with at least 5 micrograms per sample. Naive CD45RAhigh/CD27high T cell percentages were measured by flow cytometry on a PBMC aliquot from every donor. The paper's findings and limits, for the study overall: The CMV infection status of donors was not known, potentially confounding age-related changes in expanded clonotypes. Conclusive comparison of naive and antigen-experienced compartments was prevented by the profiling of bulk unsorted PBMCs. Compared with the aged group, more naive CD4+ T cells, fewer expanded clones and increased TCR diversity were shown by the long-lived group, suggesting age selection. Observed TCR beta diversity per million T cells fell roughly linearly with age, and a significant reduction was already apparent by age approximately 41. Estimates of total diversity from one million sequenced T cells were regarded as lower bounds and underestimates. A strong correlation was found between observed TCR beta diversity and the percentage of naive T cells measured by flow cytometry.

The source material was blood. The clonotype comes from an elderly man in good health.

The CDR3 here reads CATSGSVDEQYF. The base sequence is TGTGCCACCAGTGGATCAGTCGATGAGCAGTACTTC. The chain uses TRBV24-1 and TRBJ2-5, with the D gene not confidently named. The CDR3 numbers 12 residues from cysteine through phenylalanine. Only the CDR3 part of the read is kept: 36 bases, read in frame from the first base. CDR1 and CDR2 are read off the germline V gene as KGHDR and SFDVKD. The V and J ends are trimmed by 5 bases and 11 bases, leaving 14 bases between them.